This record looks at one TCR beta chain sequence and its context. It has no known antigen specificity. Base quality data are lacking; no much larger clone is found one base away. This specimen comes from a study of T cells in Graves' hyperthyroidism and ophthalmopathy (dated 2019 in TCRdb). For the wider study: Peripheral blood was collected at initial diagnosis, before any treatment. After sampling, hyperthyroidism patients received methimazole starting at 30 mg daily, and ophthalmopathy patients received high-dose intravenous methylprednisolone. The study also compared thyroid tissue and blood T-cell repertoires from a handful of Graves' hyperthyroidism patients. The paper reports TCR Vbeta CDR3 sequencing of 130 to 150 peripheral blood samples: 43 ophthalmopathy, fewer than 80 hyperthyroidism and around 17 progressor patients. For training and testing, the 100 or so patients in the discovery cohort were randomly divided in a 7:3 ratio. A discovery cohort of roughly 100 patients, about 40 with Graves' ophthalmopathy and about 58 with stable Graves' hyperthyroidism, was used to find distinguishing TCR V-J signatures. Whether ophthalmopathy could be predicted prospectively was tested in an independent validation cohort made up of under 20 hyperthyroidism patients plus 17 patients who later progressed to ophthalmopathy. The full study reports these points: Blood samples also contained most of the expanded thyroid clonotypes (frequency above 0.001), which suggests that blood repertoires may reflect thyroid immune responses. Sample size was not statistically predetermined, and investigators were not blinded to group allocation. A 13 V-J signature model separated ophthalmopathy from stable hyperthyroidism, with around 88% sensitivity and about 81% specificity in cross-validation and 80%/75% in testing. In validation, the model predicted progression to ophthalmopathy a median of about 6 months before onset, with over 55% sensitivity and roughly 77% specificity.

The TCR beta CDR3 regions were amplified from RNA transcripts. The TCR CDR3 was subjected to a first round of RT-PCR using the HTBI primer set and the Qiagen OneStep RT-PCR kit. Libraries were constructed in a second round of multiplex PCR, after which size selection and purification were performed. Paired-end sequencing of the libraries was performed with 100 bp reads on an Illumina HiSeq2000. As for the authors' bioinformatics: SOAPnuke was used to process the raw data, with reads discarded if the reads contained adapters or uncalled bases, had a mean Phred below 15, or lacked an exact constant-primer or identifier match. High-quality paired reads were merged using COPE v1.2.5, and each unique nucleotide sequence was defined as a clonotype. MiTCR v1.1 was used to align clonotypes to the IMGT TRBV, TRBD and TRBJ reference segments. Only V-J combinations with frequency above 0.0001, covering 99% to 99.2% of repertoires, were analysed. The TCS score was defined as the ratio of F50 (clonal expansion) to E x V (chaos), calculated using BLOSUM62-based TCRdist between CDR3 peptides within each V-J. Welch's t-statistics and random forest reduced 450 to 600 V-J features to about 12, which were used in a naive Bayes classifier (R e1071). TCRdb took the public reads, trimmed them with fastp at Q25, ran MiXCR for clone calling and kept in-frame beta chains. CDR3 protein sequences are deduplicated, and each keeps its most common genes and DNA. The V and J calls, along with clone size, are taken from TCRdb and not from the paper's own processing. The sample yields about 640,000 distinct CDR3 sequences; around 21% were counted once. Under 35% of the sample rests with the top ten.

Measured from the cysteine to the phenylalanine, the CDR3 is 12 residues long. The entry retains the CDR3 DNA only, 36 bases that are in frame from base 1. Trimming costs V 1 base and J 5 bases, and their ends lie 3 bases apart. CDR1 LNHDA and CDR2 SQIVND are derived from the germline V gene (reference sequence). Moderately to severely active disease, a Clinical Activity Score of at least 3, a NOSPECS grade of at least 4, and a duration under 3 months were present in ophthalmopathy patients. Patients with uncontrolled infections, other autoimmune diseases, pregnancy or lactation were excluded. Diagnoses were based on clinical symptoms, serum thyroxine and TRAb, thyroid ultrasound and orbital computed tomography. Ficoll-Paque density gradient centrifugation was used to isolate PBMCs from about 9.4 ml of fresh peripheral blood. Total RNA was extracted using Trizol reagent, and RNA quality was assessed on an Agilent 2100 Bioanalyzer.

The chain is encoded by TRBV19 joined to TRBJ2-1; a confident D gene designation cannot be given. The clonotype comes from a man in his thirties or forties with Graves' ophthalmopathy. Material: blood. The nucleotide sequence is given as TGTGCCAGTAGTATAGGGAACAATGAGCAGTTCTTC. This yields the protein CASSIGNNEQFF.